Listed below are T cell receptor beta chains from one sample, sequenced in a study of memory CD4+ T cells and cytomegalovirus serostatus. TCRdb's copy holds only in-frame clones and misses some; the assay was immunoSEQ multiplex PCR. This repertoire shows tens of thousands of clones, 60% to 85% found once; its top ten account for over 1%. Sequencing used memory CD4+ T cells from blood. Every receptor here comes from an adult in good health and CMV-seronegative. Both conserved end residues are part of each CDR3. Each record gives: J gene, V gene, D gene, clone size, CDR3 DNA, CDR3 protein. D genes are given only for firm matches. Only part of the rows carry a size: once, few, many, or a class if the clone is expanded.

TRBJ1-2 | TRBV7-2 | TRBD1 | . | TGTGCCAGCAGCTCGGGGGGGACAGGGGTAGAGCGGGGCTACACCTTC | CASSSGGTGVERGYTF
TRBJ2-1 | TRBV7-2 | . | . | TGTGCCAGCAGCCCCGACAGGACCTACAATGAGCAGTTCTTC | CASSPDRTYNEQFF
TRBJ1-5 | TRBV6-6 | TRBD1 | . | TGTGCCAGCATCCCGGGACAGGGAGGATATCAGCCCCAGCATTTT | CASIPGQGGYQPQHF
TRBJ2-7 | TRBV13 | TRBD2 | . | TGTGCCAGCAGCTTAGGCCGTGGACTAGCGGGAGGCGAGCAGTACTTC | CASSLGRGLAGGEQYF
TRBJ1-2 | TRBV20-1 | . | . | TGCAGTGCTAAGGGGATAGGCGGCTACACCTTC | CSAKGIGGYTF
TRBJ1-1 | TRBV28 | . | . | TGTGCCAGCAGTCCCGCCGGGGCGTTTGTGCCGGACACTGAAGCTTTCTTT | CASSPAGAFVPDTEAFF
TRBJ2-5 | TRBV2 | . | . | TGTGCCAGCAGGCTACTAGACGGGGAGACCCAGTACTTC | CASRLLDGETQYF
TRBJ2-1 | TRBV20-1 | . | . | TGCAGTGCACCTGGAGACAATGAGCAGTTCTTC | CSAPGDNEQFF
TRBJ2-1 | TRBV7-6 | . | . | TGTGCCAGCAGCTTAGAGGCGCAACCCAACAATGAGCAGTTCTTC | CASSLEAQPNNEQFF
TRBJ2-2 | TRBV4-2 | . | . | TGTGCCAGCAGCCGCGAGAACGGTCGAGGGGCGAACACCGGGGAGCTGTTTTTT | CASSRENGRGANTGELFF
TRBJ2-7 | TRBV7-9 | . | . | TGTGCCAGCAGCTTAGGCGGGCGGTCCTACGAGCAGTACTTC | CASSLGGRSYEQYF
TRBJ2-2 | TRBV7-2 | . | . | TGTGCCAGCAGCTTAGGTAACACCGGGGAGCTGTTTTTT | CASSLGNTGELFF
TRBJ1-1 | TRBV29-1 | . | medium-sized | TGCAGCGTCGCGGGACAAGAGAACACTGAAGCTTTCTTT | CSVAGQENTEAFF
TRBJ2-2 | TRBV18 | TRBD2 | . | TGTGCCAGCTCACCACCGGGGACTAGCGGGTTGAACACCGGGGAGCTGTTTTTT | CASSPPGTSGLNTGELFF
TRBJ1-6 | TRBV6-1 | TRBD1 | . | TGTGCCAGCAGGACAGGGGATCGGAACTCACCCCTCCACTTT | CASRTGDRNSPLHF
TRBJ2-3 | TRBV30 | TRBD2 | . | TGTGCCTGTCCGCCAGCGGGGGGCACAGATACGCAGTATTTT | CACPPAGGTDTQYF
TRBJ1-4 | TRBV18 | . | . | TGTGCCAGCTCACCGGGGGTTACTAATGAAAAACTGTTTTTT | CASSPGVTNEKLFF
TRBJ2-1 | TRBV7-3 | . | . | TGTGCCAGCAGCTCCGACAGCAATGAGCAGTTCTTC | CASSSDSNEQFF
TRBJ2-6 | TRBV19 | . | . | TGTGCCAGTAGTGCCAGCAGCTCTGGGGCCAACGTCCTGACTTTC | CASSASSSGANVLTF
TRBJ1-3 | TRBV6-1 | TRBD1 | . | TGTGCCAGCAGTGAAGCTCACGTTGCAAGGGACAGGGGGAACACCATATATTTT | CASSEAHVARDRGNTIYF
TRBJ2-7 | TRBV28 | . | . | TGTGCCAGCCGAGGTGCGTCAGGGAATACCTACGAGCAGTACTTC | CASRGASGNTYEQYF
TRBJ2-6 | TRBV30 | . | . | TGTGCCTGGAGTGTAACCGGAGGGGCCAACGTCCTGACTTTC | CAWSVTGGANVLTF